What follows is one T cell receptor (beta chain) and its context. Its antigen is not identified. These data come from a study of T cell responses to AZD1222 COVID-19 vaccine. Using immunoSEQ multiplex PCR, the repertoire was profiled, and TCRdb retains in-frame clones only, with some absent. Altogether 70,000 or so clones are present, around 78% being singletons, with the ten largest covering more than 20%. Study-level points and caveats: Reportedly, close to half of spike-specific TCRs are directed against unmutated variant regions.

Germline CDR1 LGHNA, CDR2 YNFKEQ. The CDR3 has 16 amino acids. V shed 4 bases, J shed 4 bases, and the junction held 10 bases outside the gene matches. The chain joins TRBV4-2 to TRBJ1-5; 7 bases are a match to TRBD1. This clonotype was sampled from an adult who received the AZD1222 COVID-19 vaccine. The sample here was peripheral blood, taken 28 days after the second AZD1222 dose. The CDR3 DNA is TGTGCCAGCAGCCTTCACTCCGGGACAGAGAATCAGCCCCAGCATTTT. Translation gives CASSLHSGTENQPQHF.